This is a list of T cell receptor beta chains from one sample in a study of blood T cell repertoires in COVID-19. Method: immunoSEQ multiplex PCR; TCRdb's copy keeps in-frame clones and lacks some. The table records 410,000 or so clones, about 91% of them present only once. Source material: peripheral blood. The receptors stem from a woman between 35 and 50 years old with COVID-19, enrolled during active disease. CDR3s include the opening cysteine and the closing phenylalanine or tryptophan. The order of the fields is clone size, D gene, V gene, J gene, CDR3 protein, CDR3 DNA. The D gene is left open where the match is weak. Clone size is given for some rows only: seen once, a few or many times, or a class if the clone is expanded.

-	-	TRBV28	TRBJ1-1	CASSLGVDTEAFF	TGTGCCAGCAGTCTGGGAGTAGATACTGAAGCTTTCTTT
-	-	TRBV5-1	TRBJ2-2	CASSGDLGVVLTGELFF	TGCGCCAGCAGCGGCGACCTAGGAGTAGTCCTCACCGGGGAGCTGTTTTTT
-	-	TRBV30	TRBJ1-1	CAWSDRAEAFF	TGTGCCTGGAGTGACAGGGCGGAAGCTTTCTTT
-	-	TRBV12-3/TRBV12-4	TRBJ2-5	CASSLTRGETQYF	TGTGCCAGCAGTTTAACCAGGGGTGAGACCCAGTACTTC
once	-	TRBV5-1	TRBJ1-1	CASSLPKGMNTEAFF	TGCGCCAGCAGCCTCCCCAAGGGGATGAACACTGAAGCTTTCTTT
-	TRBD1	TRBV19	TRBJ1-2	CASSMIRGQGAYYGYTF	TGTGCCAGTAGTATGATACGGGGACAGGGGGCCTACTATGGCTACACCTTC
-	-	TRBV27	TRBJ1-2	CASSFHGQGVGYTF	TGTGCCAGCAGTTTCCACGGACAAGGAGTAGGCTACACCTTC
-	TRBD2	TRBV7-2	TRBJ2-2	CASSLALAAGELFF	TGTGCCAGCAGCTTAGCCCTAGCGGCCGGGGAGCTGTTTTTT
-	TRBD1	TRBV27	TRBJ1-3	CASRQGPGNTIYF	TGTGCCAGCAGACAGGGGCCTGGAAACACCATATATTTT
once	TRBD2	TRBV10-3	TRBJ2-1	CAISSGGSPEQFF	TGTGCCATCAGTAGCGGGGGGTCCCCAGAGCAGTTCTTC
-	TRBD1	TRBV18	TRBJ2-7	CASSPLTGGVHEQYF	TGTGCCAGCTCACCACTAACAGGGGGAGTGCACGAGCAGTACTTC
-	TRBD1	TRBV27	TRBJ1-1	CASSLFTAGGTEAFF	TGTGCCAGCAGTTTATTTACGGCAGGGGGGACTGAAGCTTTCTTT
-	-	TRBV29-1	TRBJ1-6	CSVEDRGGIAHWPYNSPLHF	TGCAGCGTTGAAGATAGGGGGGGGATTGCCCACTGGCCCTATAATTCACCCCTCCACTTT
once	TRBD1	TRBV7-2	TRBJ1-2	CASSFRGPYGYTF	TGTGCCAGCAGCTTCAGGGGGCCCTATGGCTACACCTTC
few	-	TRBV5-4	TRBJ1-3	CASSSMDTVSGNTIYF	TGTGCCAGCAGCTCGATGGACACGGTCTCTGGAAACACCATATATTTT
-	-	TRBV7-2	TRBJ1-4	CASSLTGFDLFF	TGTGCCAGCAGCTTGACAGGTTTTGATCTGTTTTTT
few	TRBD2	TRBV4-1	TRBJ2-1	CASSRPSGSYNEQFF	TGCGCCAGCAGCCGACCTAGCGGGAGCTACAATGAGCAGTTCTTC
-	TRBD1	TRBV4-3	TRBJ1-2	CASSQDFRTGSGYTF	TGCGCCAGCAGCCAAGATTTTCGGACAGGGAGCGGCTACACCTTC
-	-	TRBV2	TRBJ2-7	CASSEAWTGSLAGANF	TGTGCCAGCAGTGAAGCCTGGACAGGGTCGTTGGCGGGGGCGAACTTC
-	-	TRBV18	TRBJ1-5	CASSPPMAGSNQPQHF	TGTGCCAGCTCCCCTCCAATGGCGGGTAGCAATCAGCCCCAGCATTTT
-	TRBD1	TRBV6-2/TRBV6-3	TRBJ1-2	CASSYSTGGLYGYTF	TGTGCCAGCAGTTACTCCACAGGGGGATTGTATGGCTACACCTTC
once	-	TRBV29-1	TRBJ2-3	CSVAGKVGQADTQYF	TGCAGCGTTGCGGGGAAGGTCGGGCAGGCAGATACGCAGTATTTT
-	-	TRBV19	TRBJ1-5	CASSKRIGAEYSNQPQHF	TGTGCCAGTAGCAAACGAATTGGGGCGGAGTATAGCAATCAGCCCCAGCATTTT
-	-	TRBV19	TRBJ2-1	CASSINVRQAYNEQFF	TGTGCCAGTAGTATAAACGTGAGACAGGCTTACAATGAGCAGTTCTTC
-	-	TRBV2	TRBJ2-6	CASRTAEEWANVLTF	TGTGCCAGCAGGACGGCGGAGGAATGGGCCAACGTCCTGACTTTC
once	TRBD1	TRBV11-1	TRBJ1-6	CASSSTGDGHNSPLHF	TGTGCCAGCAGCTCGACAGGGGATGGCCATAATTCACCCCTCCACTTT
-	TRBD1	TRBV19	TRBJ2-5	CASSTWDRIETQYF	TGTGCCAGTAGTACTTGGGACAGAATAGAGACCCAGTACTTC
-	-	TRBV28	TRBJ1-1	CASSSGLGTEAFF	TGTGCCAGCAGTTCAGGGTTGGGCACTGAAGCTTTCTTT
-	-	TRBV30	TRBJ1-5	CAWSGWAGVSNQPQHF	TGTGCCTGGAGTGGGTGGGCAGGGGTAAGCAATCAGCCCCAGCATTTT
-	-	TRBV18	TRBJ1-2	CASSPAGLQHYGYTF	TGTGCCAGCTCACCGGCAGGACTTCAGCACTATGGCTACACCTTC
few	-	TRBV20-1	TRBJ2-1	CSASHRAEQFF	TGCAGTGCTAGCCACAGGGCTGAGCAGTTCTTC
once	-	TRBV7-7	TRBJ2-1	CASSLGSGSYNEQFF	TGTGCTAGCAGCTTAGGGTCGGGGTCCTACAATGAGCAGTTCTTC
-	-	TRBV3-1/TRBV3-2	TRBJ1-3	CASSQFRFGSGNTIYF	TGTGCCAGCAGCCAATTTAGATTTGGCTCTGGAAACACCATATATTTT
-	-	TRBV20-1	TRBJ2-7	CSASYSQTSYEQYF	TGCAGTGCTAGTTACAGTCAGACAAGCTACGAGCAGTACTTC
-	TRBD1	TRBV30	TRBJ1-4	CAWAGGGLNEKLFF	TGTGCCTGGGCCGGAGGGGGCCTTAATGAAAAACTGTTTTTT
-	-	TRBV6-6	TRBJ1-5	CASRDTGDRNQPQHF	TGTGCCAGCAGGGACACCGGAGATCGCAATCAGCCCCAGCATTTT
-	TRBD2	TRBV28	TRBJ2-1	CASRVTGTSGSNEQFF	TGTGCCAGCAGGGTTACCGGGACTAGCGGGAGCAATGAGCAGTTCTTC
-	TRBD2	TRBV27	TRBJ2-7	CASKVAGAQYEQYF	TGTGCCAGCAAAGTAGCGGGGGCCCAATACGAGCAGTACTTC
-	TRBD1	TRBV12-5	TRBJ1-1	CASGLGTGTEAFF	TGTGCTAGTGGTTTGGGGACAGGGACTGAAGCTTTCTTT
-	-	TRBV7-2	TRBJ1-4	CASSSWTDPFGKLFF	TGTGCCAGCAGCTCATGGACAGACCCTTTCGGAAAACTGTTTTTT
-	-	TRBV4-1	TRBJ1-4	CASSQRGQSNEKLFF	TGCGCCAGCAGCCAGCGTGGACAATCAAATGAAAAACTGTTTTTT
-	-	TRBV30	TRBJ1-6	CAWSVGPGFSPLHF	TGTGCCTGGAGTGTGGGGCCAGGGTTTTCACCCCTCCACTTT
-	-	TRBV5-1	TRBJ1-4	CASSHDRTGRSSEKLFF	TGCGCCAGCAGCCACGACAGGACGGGGCGCTCAAGCGAAAAACTGTTTTTT
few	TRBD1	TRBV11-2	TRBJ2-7	CASSLVGQGYEQYF	TGTGCCAGCAGCTTAGTGGGACAGGGCTACGAGCAGTACTTC
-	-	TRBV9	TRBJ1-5	CASSPSGDNQPQHF	TGTGCCAGCAGCCCCTCAGGGGACAATCAGCCCCAGCATTTT
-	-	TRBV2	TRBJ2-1	CASSDPGQLHSSYNEQFF	TGTGCCAGCAGTGACCCCGGACAGTTACACAGCTCCTACAATGAGCAGTTCTTC
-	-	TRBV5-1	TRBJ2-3	CASSLGGLPSTDTQYF	TGCGCCAGCAGCTTGGGTGGACTCCCTAGCACAGATACGCAGTATTTT
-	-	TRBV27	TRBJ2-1	CASSLRARYEQFF	TGTGCCAGCAGTTTGAGGGCTAGGTACGAGCAGTTCTTC
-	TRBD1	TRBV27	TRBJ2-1	CASSLLRTGGHNEQFF	TGTGCCAGCAGTTTATTGCGGACAGGGGGTCACAATGAGCAGTTCTTC
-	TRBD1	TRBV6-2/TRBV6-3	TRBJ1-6	CASSYSGQGSSPLHF	TGTGCCAGCAGTTACTCGGGACAGGGGAGTTCACCCCTCCACTTT
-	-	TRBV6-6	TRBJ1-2	CASTGTPNYGYTF	TGTGCCAGCACCGGGACTCCTAACTATGGCTACACCTTC
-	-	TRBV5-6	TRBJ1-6	CASSLRGANSPLHF	TGTGCCAGCAGCTTGAGGGGCGCCAATTCACCCCTCCACTTT
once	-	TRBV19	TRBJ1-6	CASGLGNSPLHF	TGTGCCAGTGGCCTCGGGAATTCACCCCTCCACTTT
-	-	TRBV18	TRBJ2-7	CASSSQRSSYEQYF	TGTGCCAGCTCGAGTCAGCGAAGCTCCTACGAGCAGTACTTC
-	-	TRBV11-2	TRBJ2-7	CASSLDRGAYEQYF	TGTGCCAGCAGCTTAGACCGGGGAGCCTACGAGCAGTACTTC
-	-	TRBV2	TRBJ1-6	CASSEGRVNSPLHF	TGTGCCAGCAGTGAAGGTCGGGTTAATTCACCCCTCCACTTT
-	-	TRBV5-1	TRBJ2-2	CASSSQGTGELFF	TGCGCCAGCAGCTCACAGGGTACCGGGGAGCTGTTTTTT
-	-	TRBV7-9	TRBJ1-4	CASSLAGTSANEKLFF	TGTGCCAGCAGCTTAGCGGGGACATCCGCTAATGAAAAACTGTTTTTT